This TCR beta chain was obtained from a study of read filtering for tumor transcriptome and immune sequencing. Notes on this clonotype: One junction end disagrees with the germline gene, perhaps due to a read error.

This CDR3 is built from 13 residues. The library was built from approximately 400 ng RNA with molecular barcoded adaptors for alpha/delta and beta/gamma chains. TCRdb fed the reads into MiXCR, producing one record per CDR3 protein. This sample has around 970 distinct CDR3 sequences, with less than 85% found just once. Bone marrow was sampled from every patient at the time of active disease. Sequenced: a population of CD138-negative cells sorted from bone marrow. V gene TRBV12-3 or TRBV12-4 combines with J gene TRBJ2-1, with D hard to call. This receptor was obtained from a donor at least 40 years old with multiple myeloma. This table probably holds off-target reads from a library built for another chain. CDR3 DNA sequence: TGTGCCGGCAGTTTGGGCCCCTACAATGAGCAGTTCTTC. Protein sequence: CAGSLGPYNEQFF.